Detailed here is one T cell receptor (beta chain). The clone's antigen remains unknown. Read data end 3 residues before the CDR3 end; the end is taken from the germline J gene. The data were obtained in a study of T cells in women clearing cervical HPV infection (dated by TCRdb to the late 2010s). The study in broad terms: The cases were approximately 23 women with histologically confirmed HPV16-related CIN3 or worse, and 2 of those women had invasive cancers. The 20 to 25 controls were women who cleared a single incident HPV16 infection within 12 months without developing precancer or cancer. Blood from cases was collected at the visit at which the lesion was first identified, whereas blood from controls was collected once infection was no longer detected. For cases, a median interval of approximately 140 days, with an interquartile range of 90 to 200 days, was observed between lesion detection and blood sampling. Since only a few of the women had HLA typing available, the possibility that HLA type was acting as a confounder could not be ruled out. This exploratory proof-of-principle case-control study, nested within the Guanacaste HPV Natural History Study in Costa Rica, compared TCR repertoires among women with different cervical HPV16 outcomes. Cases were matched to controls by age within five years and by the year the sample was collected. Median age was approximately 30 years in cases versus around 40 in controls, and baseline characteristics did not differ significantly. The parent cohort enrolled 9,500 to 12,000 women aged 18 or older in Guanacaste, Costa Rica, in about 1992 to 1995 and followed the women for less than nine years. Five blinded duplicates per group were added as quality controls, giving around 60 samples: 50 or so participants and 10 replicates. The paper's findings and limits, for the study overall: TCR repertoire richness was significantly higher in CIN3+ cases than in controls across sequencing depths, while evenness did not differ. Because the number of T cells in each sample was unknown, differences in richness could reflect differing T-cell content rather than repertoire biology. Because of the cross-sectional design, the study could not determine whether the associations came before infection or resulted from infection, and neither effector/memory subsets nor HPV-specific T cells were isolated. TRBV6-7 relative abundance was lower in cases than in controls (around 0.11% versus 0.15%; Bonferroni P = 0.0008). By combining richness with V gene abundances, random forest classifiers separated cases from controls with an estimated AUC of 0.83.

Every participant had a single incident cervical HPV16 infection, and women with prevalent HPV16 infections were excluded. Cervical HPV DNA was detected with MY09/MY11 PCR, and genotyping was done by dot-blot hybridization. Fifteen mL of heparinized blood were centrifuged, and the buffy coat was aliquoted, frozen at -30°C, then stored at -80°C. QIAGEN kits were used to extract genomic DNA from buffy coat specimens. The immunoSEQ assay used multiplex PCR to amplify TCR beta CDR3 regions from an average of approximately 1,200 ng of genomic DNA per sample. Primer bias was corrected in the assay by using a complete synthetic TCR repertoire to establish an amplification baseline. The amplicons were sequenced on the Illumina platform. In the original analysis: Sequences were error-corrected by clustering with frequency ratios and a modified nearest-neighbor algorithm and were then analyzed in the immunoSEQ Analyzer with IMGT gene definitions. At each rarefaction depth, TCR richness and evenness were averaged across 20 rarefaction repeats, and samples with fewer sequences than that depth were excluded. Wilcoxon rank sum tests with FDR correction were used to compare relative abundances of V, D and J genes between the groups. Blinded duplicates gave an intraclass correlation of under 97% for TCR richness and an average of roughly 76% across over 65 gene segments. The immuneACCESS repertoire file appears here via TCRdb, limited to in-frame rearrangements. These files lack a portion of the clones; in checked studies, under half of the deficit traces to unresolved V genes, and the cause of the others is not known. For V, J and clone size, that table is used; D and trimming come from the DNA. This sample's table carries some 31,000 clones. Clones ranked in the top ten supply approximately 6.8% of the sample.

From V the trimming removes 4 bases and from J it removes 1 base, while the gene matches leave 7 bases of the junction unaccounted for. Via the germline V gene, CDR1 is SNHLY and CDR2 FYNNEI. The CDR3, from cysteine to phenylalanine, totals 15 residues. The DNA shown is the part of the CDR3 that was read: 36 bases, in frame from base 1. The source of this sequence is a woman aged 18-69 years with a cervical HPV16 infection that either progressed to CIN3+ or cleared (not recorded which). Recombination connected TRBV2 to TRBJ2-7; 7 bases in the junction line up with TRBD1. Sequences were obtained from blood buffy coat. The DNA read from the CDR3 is TGTGCCAGCAGTGCCGGACAGGTGTTTTCCTACGAG. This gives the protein CASSAGQVFSYE. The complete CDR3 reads CASSAGQVFSYEQYF.